Each of the 7 T cell receptor beta chains below was sequenced from the same sample in a study of T cell changes during pregnancy in multiple sclerosis. TCRdb keeps only in-frame clones here, not all; method: immunoSEQ multiplex PCR. The sample carries tens of thousands of clones, 75% to 95% recorded once. This specimen consisted of CD4+ T cells from peripheral blood mononuclear cells, obtained in the third trimester of pregnancy. All receptors come from a female donor with multiple sclerosis, enrolled in a pregnancy study.

This chain uses TRBV5-1 with TRBJ1-2; D possibly corresponds to TRBD1 (6 bases). CDR1 is SGHRS and CDR2 is YFSETQ in the germline V gene. V was shortened by 0 bases and J by 2 bases, with 8 bases between the two germline ends. The CDR3 runs to 14 residues. The CDR3 here is CASSLGQGNYGYTF. In DNA, the CDR3 is TGCGCCAGCAGCTTGGGTCAGGGGAACTATGGCTACACCTTC.

The chain couples TRBV6-1 to TRBJ1-1; 7 bases align to TRBD1. Germline loops: CDR1 MNHNS, CDR2 SASEGT. Losses at the gene ends were 7 bases for V and 1 base for J; bases not matched to a gene: 6. The length of the CDR3 is 14 residues. The CDR3 coding sequence is TGTGCCAGCACCCCTAACAGGGGGAACACTGAAGCTTTCTTT. Translating gives CASTPNRGNTEAFF.

The V gene is TRBV20-1, the J gene TRBJ2-7; no definite D call. The CDR3 consists of 11 residues. From germline, CDR1 is DFQATT and CDR2 SNEGSKA (reference sequence). The V end lost 6 bases, the J end lost 3 bases, and 9 bases lay between the germline ends. CDR3 protein: CSAPELYEQYF. CDR3 DNA: TGCAGTGCCCCGGAGCTCTACGAGCAGTACTTC.

The chain carries TRBV7-9 and TRBJ2-4; D is undetermined. The CDR3 extends over 17 amino acids. V gave up 0 bases and J gave up 0 bases, with 12 bases separating them. Germline V gene lookup returns CDR1 SEHNR and CDR2 FQNEAQ (reference sequence). CDR3 in amino acids: CASSLAPSLGAKNIQYF. The CDR3 DNA follows: TGTGCCAGCAGCTTAGCCCCTAGTCTGGGAGCCAAAAACATTCAGTACTTC. The entire variable domain, with the rest obtained from reference TRBV7-9 and TRBJ2-4, is as follows: DTGVSQNPRHKITKRGQNVTFRCDPISEHNRLYWYRQTLGQGPEFLTYFQNEAQLEKSRLLSDRFSAERPKGSFSTLEIQRTEQGDSAMYLCASSLAPSLGAKNIQYFGAGTRLSVL.

The rearrangement links TRBV11-2 to TRBJ2-5; 7 nucleotides line up with TRBD2. With 5 bases clipped from V and 7 bases from J, the junction kept 13 bases outside the gene matches. Germline values: CDR1 SGHAT, CDR2 FQNNGV. The CDR3 spans 15 residues. CDR3 DNA: TGTGCCAGCAGCCCGGGGGGACTTCCGGCGGGGACCCAGTACTTC. It is translated as CASSPGGLPAGTQYF.

This sequence joins TRBV29-1 and TRBJ1-1; D uncertain. Trimming cost V 4 bases and J 4 bases, with 13 bases left between them. This CDR3 contains 13 residues. Per germline, CDR1 SQVTM and CDR2 ANQGSEA. The CDR3 nucleotides are TGCAGCGTTGGTAACTCCGGAGGCACTGAAGCTTTCTTT. This sequence encodes CSVGNSGGTEAFF.

This rearrangement joins TRBV19 to TRBJ2-1; a possible D gene is TRBD1 (5 bases). Germline CDR1 LNHDA, CDR2 SQIVND (reference sequence). V lost 10 bases, J lost 6 bases, and 10 bases lay in between. CDR3 size: 11 residues. CDR3 sequence: CATARGNEQFF. CDR3 in DNA: TGTGCCACCGCAAGGGGCAATGAGCAGTTCTTC.